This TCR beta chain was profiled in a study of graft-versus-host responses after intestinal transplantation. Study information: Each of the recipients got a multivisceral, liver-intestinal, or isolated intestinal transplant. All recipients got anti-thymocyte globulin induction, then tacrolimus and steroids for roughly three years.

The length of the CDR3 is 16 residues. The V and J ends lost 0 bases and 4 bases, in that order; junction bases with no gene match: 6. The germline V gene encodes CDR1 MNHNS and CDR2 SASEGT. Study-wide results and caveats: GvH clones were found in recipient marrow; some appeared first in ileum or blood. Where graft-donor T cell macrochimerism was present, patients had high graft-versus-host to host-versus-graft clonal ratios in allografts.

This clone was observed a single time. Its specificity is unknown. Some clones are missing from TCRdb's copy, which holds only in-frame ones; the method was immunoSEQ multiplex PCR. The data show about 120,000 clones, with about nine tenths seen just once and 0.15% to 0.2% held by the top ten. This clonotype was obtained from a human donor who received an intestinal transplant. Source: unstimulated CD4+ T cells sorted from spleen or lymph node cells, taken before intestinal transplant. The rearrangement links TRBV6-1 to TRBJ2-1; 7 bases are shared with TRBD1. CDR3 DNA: TGTGCCAGCAGTGAAGCCCGGACAGGTGCTTACAATGAGCAGTTCTTC. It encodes CASSEARTGAYNEQFF.